This T cell receptor beta chain was recovered during a study of regulatory T cells in long-lasting Graves disease. The TCR beta library used iRepertoire HTBI primers with Arm-PCR amplification of CDR3. TCRdb itself ran the multiplex PCR reads through MiXCR, one entry per CDR3 protein. This table holds 650,000 to 850,000 distinct CDR3 sequences, around 30% found once. This CDR3 has 15 residues. From germline, CDR1 is SQVTM and CDR2 ANQGSEA. With 7 bases removed from V and 0 bases from J, the gap between germline ends came to 18 bases. This clonotype came up a few times. Its antigen is unidentified. Indicated time point: persistent/refractory GD, antithyroid drugs over 5 years with positive TRAb. The authors made the TCR library using RNA they extracted from PBMCs. Study findings and constraints: Accuracy was possibly reduced by small sample size. Persistent cases of Graves' showed reduced TCR diversity relative to newly diagnosed patients. Patients with persistent disease shared under 3,500 public clonotypes, outpacing the roughly 950 shared by new patients.

This sample comprised peripheral blood mononuclear cells (PBMCs), obtained when the disease was refractory, from a patient treated with antithyroid drugs. The chain joins TRBV29-1 to TRBJ2-5; tentative D call: TRBD2 (6 bases). The receptor comes from a female donor with Graves disease. In DNA, the CDR3 is TGCAGCGCCAGGCGGGACTTAGGGTACCAAGAGACCCAGTACTTC. Translating it yields CSARRDLGYQETQYF. Complete variable domain (other parts from reference TRBV29-1 and TRBJ2-5): SAVISQKPSRDICQRGTSLTIQCQVDSQVTMMFWYRQQPGQSLTLIATANQGSEATYESGFVIDKFPISRPNLTFSTLTVSNMSPEDSSIYLCSARRDLGYQETQYFGPGTRLLVL.